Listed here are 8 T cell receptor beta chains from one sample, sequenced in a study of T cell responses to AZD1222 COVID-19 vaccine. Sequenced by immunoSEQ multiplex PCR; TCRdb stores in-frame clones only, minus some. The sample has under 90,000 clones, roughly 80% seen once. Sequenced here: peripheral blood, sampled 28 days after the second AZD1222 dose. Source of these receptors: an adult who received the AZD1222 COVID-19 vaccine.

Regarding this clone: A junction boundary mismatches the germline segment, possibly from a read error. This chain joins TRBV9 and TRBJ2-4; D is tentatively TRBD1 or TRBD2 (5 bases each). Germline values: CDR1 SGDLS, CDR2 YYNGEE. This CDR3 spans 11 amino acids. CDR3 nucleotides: TGTGCCAGCAGCGTAGCGGGGCCGAGGGATTTC. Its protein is CASSVAGPRDF.

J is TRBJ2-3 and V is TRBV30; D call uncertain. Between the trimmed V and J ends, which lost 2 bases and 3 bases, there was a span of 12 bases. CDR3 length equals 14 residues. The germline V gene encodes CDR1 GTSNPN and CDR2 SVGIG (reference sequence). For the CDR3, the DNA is TGTGCCTGGAGTAAGACTGTAGGAACAGATACGCAGTATTTT. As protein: CAWSKTVGTDTQYF.

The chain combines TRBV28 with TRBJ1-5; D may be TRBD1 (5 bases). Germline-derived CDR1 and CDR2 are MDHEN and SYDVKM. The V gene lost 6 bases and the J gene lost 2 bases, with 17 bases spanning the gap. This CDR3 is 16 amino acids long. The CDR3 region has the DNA TGTGCCAGCAGCCTTACAGGCCTTGGGGGCAATCAGCCCCAGCATTTT. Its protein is CASSLTGLGGNQPQHF. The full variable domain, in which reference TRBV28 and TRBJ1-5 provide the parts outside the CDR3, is DVKVTQSSRYLVKRTGEKVFLECVQDMDHENMFWYRQDPGLGLRLIYFSYDVKMKEKGDIPEGYSVSREKKERFSLILESASTNQTSMYLCASSLTGLGGNQPQHFGDGTRLSIL.

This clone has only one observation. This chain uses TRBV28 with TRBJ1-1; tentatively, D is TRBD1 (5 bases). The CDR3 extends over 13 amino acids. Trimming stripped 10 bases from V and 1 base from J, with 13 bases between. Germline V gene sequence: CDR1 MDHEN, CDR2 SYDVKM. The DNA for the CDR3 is TGTGCCACGCATTGGGGCCAGAACACTGAAGCTTTCTTT. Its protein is CATHWGQNTEAFF.

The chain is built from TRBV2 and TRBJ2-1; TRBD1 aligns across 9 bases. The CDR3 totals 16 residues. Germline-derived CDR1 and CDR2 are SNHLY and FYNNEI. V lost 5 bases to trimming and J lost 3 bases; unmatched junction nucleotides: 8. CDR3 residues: CASSRLQTGGYNEQFF. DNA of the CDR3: TGTGCCAGCAGTCGGCTCCAGACAGGGGGCTACAATGAGCAGTTCTTC.

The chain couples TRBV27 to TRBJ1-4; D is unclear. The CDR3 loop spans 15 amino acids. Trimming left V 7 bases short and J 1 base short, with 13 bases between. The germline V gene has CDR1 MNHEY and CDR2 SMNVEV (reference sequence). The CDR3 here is CASKRVLGTNEKLFF. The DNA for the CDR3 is TGTGCCAGCAAGAGGGTGTTGGGAACTAATGAAAAACTGTTTTTT.

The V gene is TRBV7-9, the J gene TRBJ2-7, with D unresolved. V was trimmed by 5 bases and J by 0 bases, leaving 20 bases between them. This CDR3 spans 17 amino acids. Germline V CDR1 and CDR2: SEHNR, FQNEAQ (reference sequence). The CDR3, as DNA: TGTGCCAGCAGCGCTACCCATAGACCCGATAACTCCTACGAGCAGTACTTC. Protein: CASSATHRPDNSYEQYF. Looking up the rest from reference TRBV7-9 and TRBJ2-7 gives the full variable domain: DTGVSQNPRHKITKRGQNVTFRCDPISEHNRLYWYRQTLGQGPEFLTYFQNEAQLEKSRLLSDRFSAERPKGSFSTLEIQRTEQGDSAMYLCASSATHRPDNSYEQYFGPGTRLTVT.

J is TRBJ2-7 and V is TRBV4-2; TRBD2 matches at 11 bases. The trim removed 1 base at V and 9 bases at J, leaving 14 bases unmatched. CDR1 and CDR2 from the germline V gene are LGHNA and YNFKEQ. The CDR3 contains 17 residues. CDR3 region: CASSQGIGELAGVWQYF. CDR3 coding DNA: TGTGCCAGCAGCCAAGGGATAGGGGAACTAGCGGGAGTCTGGCAGTACTTC.